A single sample is the source of the 13 T cell receptor beta chains below, sequenced in a study of T cell responses to AZD1222 COVID-19 vaccine. Generated by immunoSEQ multiplex PCR, the TCRdb table keeps only in-frame clones and is missing some. The data hold under 110,000 clones, with 90% observed a single time. Source: peripheral blood, taken on day 0 of AZD1222 vaccination. All receptors derive from an adult in good health.

The chain joins TRBV25-1 to TRBJ1-2; TRBD1 matches at 7 bases. V lost 3 bases, J lost 5 bases, and 12 bases stayed unmatched. Germline assignment: CDR1 MGHDK and CDR2 SYGVNS. CDR3 length: 16 residues. The CDR3 here is CASSDFHSTGRYGYTF. CDR3 coding DNA: TGTGCCAGCAGTGATTTTCATTCGACAGGGAGGTATGGCTACACCTTC.

This clone was found once. The chain carries TRBV6-1 and TRBJ1-1; D is ambiguous. The CDR3 spans 14 residues. The V end was cut by 3 bases, the J end by 0 bases, with 8 bases between. The germline gives CDR1 MNHNS, CDR2 SASEGT. This CDR3 is CASSDWVLNTEAFF. Here the CDR3 DNA reads TGTGCCAGCAGTGATTGGGTTTTGAACACTGAAGCTTTCTTT.

In this sample, this clone turned up once. The chain is built from TRBV30 and TRBJ2-3; TRBD1 agrees at 7 bases. Germline assignment: CDR1 GTSNPN and CDR2 SVGIG (reference sequence). The CDR3 is made up of 13 amino acids. The J segment lost 10 bases and the V segment lost 0 bases, leaving 7 bases of the junction unmatched. The CDR3 protein is CAWSVLGTVAQYF. CDR3 in DNA: TGTGCCTGGAGTGTACTCGGGACAGTGGCGCAGTATTTT.

The V gene is TRBV28, the J gene TRBJ1-3; D gene ambiguous. This CDR3 region has 13 residues. Germline CDR1 is MDHEN and CDR2 is SYDVKM. V lost 11 bases and J 3 bases, leaving 14 bases between the germline ends. CDR3 region: CAVVAANGNTIYF. The CDR3 bases are TGTGCCGTCGTTGCGGCTAATGGAAACACCATATATTTT. The full variable domain, rest sourced from reference TRBV28 and TRBJ1-3, is DVKVTQSSRYLVKRTGEKVFLECVQDMDHENMFWYRQDPGLGLRLIYFSYDVKMKEKGDIPEGYSVSREKKERFSLILESASTNQTSMYLCAVVAANGNTIYFGEGSWLTVV.

V usage is TRBV12-3 or TRBV12-4 and J usage is TRBJ1-1; D is undetermined. V was cut by 1 base and J by 3 bases, with 3 bases left in between. The CDR3 totals 12 residues. The CDR3, as DNA: TGTGCCAGCAGTTTAGGGTACACTGAAGCTTTCTTT. Amino acids: CASSLGYTEAFF.

This sequence joins TRBV2 and TRBJ1-5; TRBD1 might be the D (5 bases). The length of the CDR3 is 15 residues. Between the trimmed V and J ends, which lost 0 bases and 3 bases, there was a span of 9 bases. Germline CDR1 reads SNHLY; CDR2 reads FYNNEI. The CDR3 loop reads CASSEAGPFNQPQHF. CDR3 nucleotide sequence: TGTGCCAGCAGTGAAGCGGGGCCCTTCAATCAGCCCCAGCATTTT. The variable domain in full, completed from reference TRBV2 and TRBJ1-5, reads EPEVTQTPSHQVTQMGQEVILRCVPISNHLYFYWYRQILGQKVEFLVSFYNNEISEKSEIFDDQFSVERPDGSNFTLKIRSTKLEDSAMYFCASSEAGPFNQPQHFGDGTRLSIL.

The rearrangement uses TRBV7-9 and TRBJ1-2; a weak D match, TRBD1 (5 bases). The CDR3 sequence is 15 residues long. Germline V gene lookup returns CDR1 SEHNR and CDR2 FQNEAQ (reference sequence). V lost 4 bases to trimming and J lost 7 bases, with 19 bases between them. This CDR3 reads CASSSSGSGRGGYTF. The CDR3 DNA reads as TGTGCCAGCAGCTCCTCCGGATCAGGGAGGGGTGGCTACACCTTC.

V is TRBV19 and J is TRBJ2-1; 9 bases line up with TRBD1. V shed 5 bases, J shed 3 bases, and the junction held 11 bases outside the gene matches. The V gene's germline CDR1 is LNHDA and CDR2 SQIVND (reference sequence). The CDR3 covers 17 residues. The CDR3 here is CASSVFTGTGNYNEQFF. The CDR3 DNA reads TGTGCCAGTAGTGTATTTACCGGGACAGGGAACTACAATGAGCAGTTCTTC.

The chain carries TRBV29-1 and TRBJ1-1; 10 bases map to TRBD1. Unmatched junction bases numbered 3, after V lost 1 base and J lost 4 bases. The CDR3 is 14 amino acids. Germline lookup yields CDR1 SQVTM and CDR2 ANQGSEA. The CDR3 spells CSVEVGQGITEAFF. Written as DNA, the CDR3 is TGCAGCGTTGAAGTGGGACAGGGGATCACTGAAGCTTTCTTT.

V and J are TRBV6-1 and TRBJ1-5; perhaps TRBD1 as D (5 bases). Germline CDR1 reads MNHNS; CDR2 reads SASEGT. V lost 3 bases, J lost 1 base, and 7 bases lay in between. CDR3 length: 14 amino acids. The CDR3 is CASSDRVSNQPQHF. DNA for the CDR3: TGTGCCAGCAGTGACAGGGTCAGCAATCAGCCCCAGCATTTT.

The chain joins TRBV10-3 to TRBJ1-4; D unclear. CDR3 length: 13 residues. Germline-derived CDR1 and CDR2 are ENHRY and SYGVKD. The V end was cut by 10 bases, the J end by 3 bases, with 12 bases between. Here the CDR3 reads CASGGGPNEKLFF. The CDR3 nucleotides read TGTGCCAGCGGCGGCGGGCCTAATGAAAAACTGTTTTTT.

With respect to this clone: The limits of the CDR3 on the DNA are not certain, so only TCRdb's listed CDR3 is given. The J gene is TRBJ2-1, the V gene TRBV28; the D call in the table, TRBD2, was not verified against the DNA. The CDR3 is made up of 15 amino acids, end residues included. CDR1 MDHEN and CDR2 SYDVKM come from the germline V gene. This chain's CDR3 is CASILGGGPHNEQFF.

J is TRBJ2-1 and V is TRBV27; 9 bases map to TRBD1. The length of the CDR3 is 15 residues. Trimming removed 6 bases from V and 2 bases from J; junction bases left unmatched: 5. Germline loops: CDR1 MNHEY, CDR2 SMNVEV (reference sequence). The CDR3 DNA reads as TGTGCCAGCAGGCTGGGACAGGGTACCTACAATGAGCAGTTCTTC. It yields the protein CASRLGQGTYNEQFF.